The present entry profiles one T cell receptor (beta chain) with its context. These data are taken from a study of blood T cell repertoires in COVID-19. In the study overall: T cells, B-cell-depleted T cells, or PBMCs supplied cDNA or gDNA.

Here immunoSEQ multiplex PCR was the method, and the copy in TCRdb shows in-frame clones only, minus some. Of roughly 430,000 clones in the sample, nearly 90% were seen once. Source material: PBMCs or T cells enriched from blood (not recorded which). This clonotype was obtained from a woman between 35 and 50 years old with acute COVID-19.

The CDR3 DNA follows: TGTGCCAGTTCCGACAGGGGAGTTGCAGAGACCCAGTACTTC. Its translation is CASSDRGVAETQYF. The gene calls are TRBV19 and TRBJ2-5; 8 bases are shared with TRBD1. After removal of 8 bases from V and 4 bases from J, the junction contained 9 bases not matched to a gene. CDR3 length: 14 residues. CDR1 and CDR2 from the germline V gene are LNHDA and SQIVND (reference sequence).